This record looks at one T cell receptor (beta chain) sequence and its context. The assay was immunoSEQ multiplex PCR, and TCRdb's table has in-frame clones only and misses some. This table holds about 51,000 clones, approximately 90% found once. These data originate in a study of PD-L1 blockade in urothelial cancer. Regarding time point: peripheral blood 6 weeks after treatment start. The CDR3 extends over 18 amino acids. Germline values: CDR1 SGHKS, CDR2 YYEKEE (reference sequence). V lost 3 bases and J 1 base, leaving 22 bases between the germline ends. The sequenced sample was PBMCs, obtained around atezolizumab (anti-PD-L1) treatment. This chain links TRBV5-5 with TRBJ1-2, with D possibly TRBD1 on 5 matching bases. This TCR was recovered from a man between 60 and 75 years old with urothelial cancer. The CDR3 protein is CASSSRDRFFGGNYGYTF. The CDR3 DNA reads as TGTGCCAGCAGCTCCCGCGACAGATTCTTCGGTGGTAACTATGGCTACACCTTC. Complete variable domain (other parts from reference TRBV5-5 and TRBJ1-2): DAGVTQSPTHLIKTRGQQVTLRCSPISGHKSVSWYQQVLGQGPQFIFQYYEKEERGRGNFPDRFSARQFPNYSSELNVNALLLGDSALYLCASSSRDRFFGGNYGYTFGSGTRLTVV.